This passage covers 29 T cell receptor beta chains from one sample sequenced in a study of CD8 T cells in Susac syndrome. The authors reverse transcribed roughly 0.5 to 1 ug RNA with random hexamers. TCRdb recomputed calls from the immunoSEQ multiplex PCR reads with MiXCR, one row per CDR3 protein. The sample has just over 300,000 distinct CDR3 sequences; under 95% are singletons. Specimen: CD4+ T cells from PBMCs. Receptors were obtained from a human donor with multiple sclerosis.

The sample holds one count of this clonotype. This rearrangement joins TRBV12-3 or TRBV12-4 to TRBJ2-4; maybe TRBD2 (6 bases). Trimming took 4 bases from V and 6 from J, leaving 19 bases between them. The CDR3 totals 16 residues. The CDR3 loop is CASSWGRDSWGNIQYF. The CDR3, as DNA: TGTGCCAGCAGTTGGGGCAGGGACTCCTGGGGAAACATTCAGTACTTC.

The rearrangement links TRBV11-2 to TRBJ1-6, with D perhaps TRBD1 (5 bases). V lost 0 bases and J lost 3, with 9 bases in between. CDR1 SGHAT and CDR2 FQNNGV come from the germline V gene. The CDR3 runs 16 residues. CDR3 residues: CASSLDRQGYNSPLHF. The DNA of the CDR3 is TGTGCCAGCAGCTTAGATCGGCAGGGCTATAATTCACCCCTCCACTTT.

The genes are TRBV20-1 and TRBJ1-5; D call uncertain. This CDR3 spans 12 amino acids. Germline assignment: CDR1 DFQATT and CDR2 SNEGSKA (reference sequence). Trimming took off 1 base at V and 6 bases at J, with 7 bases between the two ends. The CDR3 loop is CSARVYGQPQHF. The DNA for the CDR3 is TGCAGTGCTAGAGTCTATGGTCAGCCCCAGCATTTT.

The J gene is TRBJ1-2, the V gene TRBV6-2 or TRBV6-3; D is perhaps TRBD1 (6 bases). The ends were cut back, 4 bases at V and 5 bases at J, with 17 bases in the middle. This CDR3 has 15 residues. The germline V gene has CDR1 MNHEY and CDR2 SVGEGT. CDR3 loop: CASSWPTGTTYGYTF. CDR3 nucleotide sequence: TGTGCCAGCAGTTGGCCAACCGGGACAACTTATGGCTACACCTTC.

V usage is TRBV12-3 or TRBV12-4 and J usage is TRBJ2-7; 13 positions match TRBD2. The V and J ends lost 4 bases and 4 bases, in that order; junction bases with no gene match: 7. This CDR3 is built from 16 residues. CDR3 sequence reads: CASSSRTSGSLYEQYF. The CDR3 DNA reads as TGTGCCAGCAGTTCCAGGACTAGCGGGAGTTTATACGAGCAGTACTTC.

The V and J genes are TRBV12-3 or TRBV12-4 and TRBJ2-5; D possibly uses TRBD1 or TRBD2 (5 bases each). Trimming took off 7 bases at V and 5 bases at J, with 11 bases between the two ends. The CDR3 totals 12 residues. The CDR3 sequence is CASTWGGETQYF. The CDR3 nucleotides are TGTGCCAGCACCTGGGGCGGGGAGACCCAGTACTTC.

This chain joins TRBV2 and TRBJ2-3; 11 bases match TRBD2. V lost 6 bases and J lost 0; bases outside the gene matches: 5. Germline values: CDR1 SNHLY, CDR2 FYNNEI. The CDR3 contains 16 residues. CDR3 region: CASRRRLAGSTDTQYF. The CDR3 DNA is TGTGCCAGCAGGCGAAGACTAGCGGGGAGCACAGATACGCAGTATTTT.

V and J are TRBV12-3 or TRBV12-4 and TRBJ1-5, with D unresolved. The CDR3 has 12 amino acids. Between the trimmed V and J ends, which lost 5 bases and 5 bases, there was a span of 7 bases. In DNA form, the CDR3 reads TGTGCCAGCAGTGCCGACTATCAGCCCCAGCATTTT. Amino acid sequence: CASSADYQPQHF.

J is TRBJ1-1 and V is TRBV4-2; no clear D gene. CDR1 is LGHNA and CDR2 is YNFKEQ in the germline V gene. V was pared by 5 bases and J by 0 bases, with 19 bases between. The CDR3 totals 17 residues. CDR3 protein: CASSSPRARLLNTEAFF. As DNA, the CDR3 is TGTGCCAGCAGCTCCCCCCGGGCACGGCTTTTGAACACTGAAGCTTTCTTT.

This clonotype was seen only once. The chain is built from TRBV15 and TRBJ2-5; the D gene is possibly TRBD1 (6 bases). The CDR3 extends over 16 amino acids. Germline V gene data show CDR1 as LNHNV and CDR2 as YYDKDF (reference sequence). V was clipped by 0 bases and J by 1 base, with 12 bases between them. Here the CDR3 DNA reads TGTGCCACCAGCAGAGATTTGGGGGCCCCCCAAGAGACCCAGTACTTC. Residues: CATSRDLGAPQETQYF.

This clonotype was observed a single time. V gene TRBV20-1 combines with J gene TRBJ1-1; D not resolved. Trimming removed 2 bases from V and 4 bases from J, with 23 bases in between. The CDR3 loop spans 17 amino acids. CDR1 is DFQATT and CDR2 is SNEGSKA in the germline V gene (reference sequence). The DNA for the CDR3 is TGCAGTGCTAGACCCCCCGGGGAGTGGTATTTGTTCACTGAAGCTTTCTTT. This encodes CSARPPGEWYLFTEAFF.

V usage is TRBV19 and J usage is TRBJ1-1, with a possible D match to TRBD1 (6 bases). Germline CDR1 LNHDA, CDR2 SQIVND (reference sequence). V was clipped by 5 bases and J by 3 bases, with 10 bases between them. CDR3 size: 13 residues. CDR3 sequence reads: CASSYRAHTEAFF. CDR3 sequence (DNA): TGTGCCAGTAGTTACAGGGCGCACACTGAAGCTTTCTTT.

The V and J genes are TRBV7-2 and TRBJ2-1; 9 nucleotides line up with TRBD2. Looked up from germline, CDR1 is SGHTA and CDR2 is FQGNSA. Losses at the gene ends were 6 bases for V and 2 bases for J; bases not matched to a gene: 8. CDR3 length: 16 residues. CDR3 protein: CASSPSGTSPYNEQFF. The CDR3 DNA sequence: TGTGCCAGCAGTCCGTCCGGGACTAGCCCCTACAATGAGCAGTTCTTC. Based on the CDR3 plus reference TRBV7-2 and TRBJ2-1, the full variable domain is GAGVSQSPSNKVTEKGKDVELRCDPISGHTALYWYRQSLGQGLEFLIYFQGNSAPDKSGLPSDRFSAERTGGSVSTLTIQRTQQEDSAVYLCASSPSGTSPYNEQFFGPGTRLTVL.

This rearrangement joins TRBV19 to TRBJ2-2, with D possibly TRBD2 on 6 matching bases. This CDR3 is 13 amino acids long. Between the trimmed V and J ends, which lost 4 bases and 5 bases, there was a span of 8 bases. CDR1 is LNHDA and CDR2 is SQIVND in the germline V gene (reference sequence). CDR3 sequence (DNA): TGTGCCAGTAGTAATCGGGGGACCGGGGAGCTGTTTTTT. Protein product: CASSNRGTGELFF. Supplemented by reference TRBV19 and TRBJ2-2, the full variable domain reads DGGITQSPKYLFRKEGQNVTLSCEQNLNHDAMYWYRQDPGQGLRLIYYSQIVNDFQKGDIAEGYSVSREKKESFPLTVTSAQKNPTAFYLCASSNRGTGELFFGEGSRLTVL.

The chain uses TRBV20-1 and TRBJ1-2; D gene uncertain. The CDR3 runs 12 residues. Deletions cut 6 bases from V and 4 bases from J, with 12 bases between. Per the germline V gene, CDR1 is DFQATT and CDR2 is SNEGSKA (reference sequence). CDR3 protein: CSARPLPYGYTF. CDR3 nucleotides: TGCAGTGCGAGACCCCTACCCTATGGCTACACCTTC.

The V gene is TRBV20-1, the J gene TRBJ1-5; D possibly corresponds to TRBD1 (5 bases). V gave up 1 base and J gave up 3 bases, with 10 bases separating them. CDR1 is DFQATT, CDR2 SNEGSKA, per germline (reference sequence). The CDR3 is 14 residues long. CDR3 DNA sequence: TGCAGTGCTAGAGGGGGACTGCACAATCAGCCCCAGCATTTT. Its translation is CSARGGLHNQPQHF.

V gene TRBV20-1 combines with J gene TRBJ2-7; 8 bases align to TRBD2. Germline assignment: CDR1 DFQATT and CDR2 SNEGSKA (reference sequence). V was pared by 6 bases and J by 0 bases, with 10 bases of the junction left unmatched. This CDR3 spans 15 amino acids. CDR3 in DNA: TGCAGTGCGACCTCCCCAGCGGGGGTCTCCTACGAGCAGTACTTC. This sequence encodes CSATSPAGVSYEQYF.

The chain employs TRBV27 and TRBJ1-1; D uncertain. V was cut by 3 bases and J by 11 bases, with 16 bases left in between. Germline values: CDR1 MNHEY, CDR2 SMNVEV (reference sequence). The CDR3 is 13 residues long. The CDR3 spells CASSFSAGYEAFF. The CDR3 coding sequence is TGTGCCAGCAGTTTTAGTGCGGGGTATGAGGCTTTCTTT.

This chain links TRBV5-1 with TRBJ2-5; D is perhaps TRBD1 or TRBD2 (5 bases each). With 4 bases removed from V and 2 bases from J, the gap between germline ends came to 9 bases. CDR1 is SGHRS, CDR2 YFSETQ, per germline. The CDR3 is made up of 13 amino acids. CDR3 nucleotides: TGCGCCAGCAGCAAGGGACGGCAAGAGACCCAGTACTTC. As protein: CASSKGRQETQYF.

CDR3: CSASTRGQEQYF. CDR3 nucleotide sequence: TGCAGTGCTAGTACACGGGGGCAGGAGCAGTACTTC. V usage is TRBV20-1 and J usage is TRBJ2-7; perhaps D is TRBD1 or TRBD2 (6 bases each). Germline CDR1 is DFQATT and CDR2 is SNEGSKA (reference sequence). CDR3 length equals 12 residues. Trimming removed 3 bases at V and 7 bases at J, with 13 bases between.

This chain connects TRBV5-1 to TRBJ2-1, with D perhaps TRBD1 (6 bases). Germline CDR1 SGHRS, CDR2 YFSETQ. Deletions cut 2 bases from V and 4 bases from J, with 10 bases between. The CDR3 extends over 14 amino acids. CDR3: CASSFQGQYNEQFF. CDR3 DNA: TGCGCCAGCAGCTTCCAAGGACAGTACAATGAGCAGTTCTTC.

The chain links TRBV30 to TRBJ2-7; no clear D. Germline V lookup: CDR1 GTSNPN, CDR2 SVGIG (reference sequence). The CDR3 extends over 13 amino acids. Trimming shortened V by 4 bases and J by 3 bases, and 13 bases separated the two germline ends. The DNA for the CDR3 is TGTGCCTGGAAGCAAAGCGAGAGCTACGAGCAGTACTTC. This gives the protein CAWKQSESYEQYF. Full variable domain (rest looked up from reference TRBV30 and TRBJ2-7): SQTIHQWPATLVQPVGSPLSLECTVEGTSNPNLYWYRQAAGRGLQLLFYSVGIGQISSEVPQNLSASRPQDRQFILSSKKLLLSDSGFYLCAWKQSESYEQYFGPGTRLTVT.

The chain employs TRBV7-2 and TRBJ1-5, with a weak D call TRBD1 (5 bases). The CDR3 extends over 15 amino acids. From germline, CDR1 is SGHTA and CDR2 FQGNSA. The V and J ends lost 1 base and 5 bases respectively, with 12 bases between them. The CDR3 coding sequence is TGTGCCAGCAGCTTAGGGGGTCAGGGTCATCAGCCCCAGCATTTT. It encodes CASSLGGQGHQPQHF.

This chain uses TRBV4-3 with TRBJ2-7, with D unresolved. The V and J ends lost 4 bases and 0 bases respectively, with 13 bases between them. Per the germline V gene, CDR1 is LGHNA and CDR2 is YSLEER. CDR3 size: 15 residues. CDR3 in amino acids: CASSPTMWLSYEQYF. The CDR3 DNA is TGCGCCAGCAGCCCTACGATGTGGCTCTCCTACGAGCAGTACTTC.

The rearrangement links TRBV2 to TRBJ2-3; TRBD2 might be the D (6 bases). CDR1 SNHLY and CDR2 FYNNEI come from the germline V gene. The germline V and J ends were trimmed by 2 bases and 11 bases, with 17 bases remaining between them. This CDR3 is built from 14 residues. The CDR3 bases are TGTGCCAGCAGTGAAATAATAGCGGTTGATGGGCAGTATTTT. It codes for CASSEIIAVDGQYF.

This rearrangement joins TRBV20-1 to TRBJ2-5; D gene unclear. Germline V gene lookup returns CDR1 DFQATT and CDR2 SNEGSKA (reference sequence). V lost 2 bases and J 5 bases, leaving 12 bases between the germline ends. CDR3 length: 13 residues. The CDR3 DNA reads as TGCAGTGCTAGATCTTCAGCCCCCGAGACCCAGTACTTC. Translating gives CSARSSAPETQYF.

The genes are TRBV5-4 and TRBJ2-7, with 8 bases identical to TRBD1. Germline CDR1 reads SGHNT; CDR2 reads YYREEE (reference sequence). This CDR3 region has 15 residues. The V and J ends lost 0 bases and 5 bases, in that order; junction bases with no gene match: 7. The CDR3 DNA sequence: TGTGCCAGCAGCTTGGGGGCAGGGGGCTTCGACGAGCAGTACTTC. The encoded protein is CASSLGAGGFDEQYF.

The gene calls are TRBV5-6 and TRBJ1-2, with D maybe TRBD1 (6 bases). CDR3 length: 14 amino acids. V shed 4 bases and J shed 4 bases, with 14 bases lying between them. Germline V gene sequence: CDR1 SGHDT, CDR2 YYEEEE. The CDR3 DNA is TGTGCCAGCAGCACCTACGGACAGTCCTATGGCTACACCTTC. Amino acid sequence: CASSTYGQSYGYTF.

The CDR3 loop is CSASGTGFEKLFF. The DNA of the CDR3 is TGCAGTGCCTCCGGGACAGGGTTTGAAAAACTGTTTTTT. V and J are TRBV20-1 and TRBJ1-4; 9 bases are a match to TRBD1. With V trimmed by 6 bases and J by 7 bases, 6 bases remained unmatched. Per the germline V gene, CDR1 is DFQATT and CDR2 is SNEGSKA (reference sequence). The CDR3 totals 13 residues.